Shown below are 2 T cell receptor beta chains from a single sample sequenced in a study of vaccination and CD4 T cells after COVID-19. As to treatment: roughly 11-day PBMC culture with coronavirus spike peptide pools or control peptides (ViraFEST assay). For these TCRs, the target antigens are not known. Oncomine TCR Beta short-read sequencing was applied to DNA from cultured CD4+ T cells. MiXCR, run by TCRdb on the PCR reads, gives a single entry per CDR3 protein. The table includes some 10,000 distinct CDR3 sequences, roughly 67% detected once. Sequenced input: CD4+ T cells from blood, cultured in vitro. These TCRs come from a human donor who had recovered from COVID-19.

Only one count was recorded for this clonotype. The chain uses TRBV6-1 and TRBJ2-1; 8 bases are a match to TRBD1. Germline trimming cut 4 bases from V and 4 bases from J; bases unmatched to any gene: 6. This CDR3 contains 15 residues. The germline V gene has CDR1 MNHNS and CDR2 SASEGT. CDR3 region: CASSADRGEYNEQFF. The CDR3, as DNA: TGTGCCAGCAGTGCAGACAGGGGCGAGTACAATGAGCAGTTCTTC.

This sequence joins TRBV7-9 and TRBJ1-5; D unresolved. V was cut by 2 bases and J by 6 bases, with 20 bases left in between. The germline CDR1 and CDR2 sequences are SEHNR and FQNEAQ (reference sequence). This CDR3 is built from 17 residues. The CDR3 DNA sequence: TGTGCCAGCAGCTTATTCTCAGGTCCCCAATTTGGTCAGCCCCAGCATTTT. The encoded protein is CASSLFSGPQFGQPQHF. The variable domain in full, completed from reference TRBV7-9 and TRBJ1-5, reads DTGVSQNPRHKITKRGQNVTFRCDPISEHNRLYWYRQTLGQGPEFLTYFQNEAQLEKSRLLSDRFSAERPKGSFSTLEIQRTEQGDSAMYLCASSLFSGPQFGQPQHFGDGTRLSIL.